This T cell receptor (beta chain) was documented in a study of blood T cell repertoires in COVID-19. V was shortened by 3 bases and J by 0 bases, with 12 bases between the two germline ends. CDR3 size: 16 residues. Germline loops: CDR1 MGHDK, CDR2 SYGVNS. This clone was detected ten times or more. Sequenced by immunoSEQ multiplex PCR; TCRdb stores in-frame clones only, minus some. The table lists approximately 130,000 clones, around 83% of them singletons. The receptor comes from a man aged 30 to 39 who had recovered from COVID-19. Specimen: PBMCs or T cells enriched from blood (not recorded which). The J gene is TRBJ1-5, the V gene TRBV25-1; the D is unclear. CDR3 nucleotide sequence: TGTGCCAGCAGTGATTCGAGAACGTATAGCAATCAGCCCCAGCATTTT. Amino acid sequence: CASSDSRTYSNQPQHF.